The rows below give T cell receptor beta chains drawn from one sample of a study of shared clonotypes between healthy human individuals. This table comes from immunoSEQ multiplex PCR, and its TCRdb copy is limited to in-frame clones, with some not included. Here the sample spans some 2,000,000 clones, about 95% being singletons. The sequenced sample consisted of naive CD8+ T cells sorted from blood. The source is a man aged 18 to 30 in good health. The CDR3 runs from the conserved cysteine through the conserved F or W. A D gene is named only where the DNA matches it firmly. The size entry is marked missing in some rows and otherwise reads once, few, many or a size class.

size,D,V,J,DNA,CDR3
-,-,TRBV9,TRBJ2-1,TGTGCCAGCACGGGGCAGGATTCCTACAATGAGCAGTTCTTC,CASTGQDSYNEQFF
-,-,TRBV27,TRBJ2-5,TGTGCCAGCAGTTTTGTAGGGGCCCAAGAGACCCAGTACTTC,CASSFVGAQETQYF
-,TRBD2,TRBV5-1,TRBJ2-3,TGCGCCAGCAGCCCACACCGAACTAGCGGTCCCACAGATACGCAGTATTTT,CASSPHRTSGPTDTQYF
-,TRBD1,TRBV4-3,TRBJ2-1,TGCGCCAGCAGCCTTAAACAGGGGTGGAATGAGCAGTTCTTC,CASSLKQGWNEQFF
-,TRBD1,TRBV11-2,TRBJ2-1,TGTGCCAGCAGCTTTGGGACAGGGCAGCATGAGCAGTTCTTC,CASSFGTGQHEQFF
-,TRBD1,TRBV10-3,TRBJ1-1,TGTGCCATCAGTGCGGGACAGGGGTACACTGAAGCTTTCTTT,CAISAGQGYTEAFF
-,TRBD1,TRBV7-9,TRBJ2-7,TGTGCCAGCAGCCCACTCGACAGGGGGCTTGACGAGCAGTACTTC,CASSPLDRGLDEQYF
-,TRBD1,TRBV28,TRBJ2-2,TGTGCCAGCAGCCTTACGACAGGGACGCCAACCGGGGAGCTGTTTTTT,CASSLTTGTPTGELFF
-,-,TRBV2,TRBJ2-1,TGTGCCAGCAGTGAAGCGCTGACAGGTATCTACAATGAGCAGTTCTTC,CASSEALTGIYNEQFF
few,-,TRBV4-1,TRBJ1-5,TGCGCCAGCAGCCATGTTAGATCTTTCAGGGGCAGCAATCAGCCCCAGCATTTT,CASSHVRSFRGSNQPQHF
-,-,TRBV7-8,TRBJ1-4,TGTGCCAGCAGCGTAGGGATAATGGCGGGTAATGAAAAACTGTTTTTT,CASSVGIMAGNEKLFF
-,-,TRBV7-9,TRBJ2-1,TGTGCCAGCAGCTTAAACAGCAATGAGCAGTTCTTC,CASSLNSNEQFF
few,TRBD1,TRBV5-6,TRBJ1-2,TGTGCCAGCAGCTCCCTCTCGGACAGGGGGGGCTACACCTTC,CASSSLSDRGGYTF
-,TRBD2,TRBV4-1,TRBJ2-5,TGCGCCAGCAGCCAAGACCCGGGACTAGGAGAGACCCAGTACTTC,CASSQDPGLGETQYF
-,-,TRBV6-1,TRBJ2-1,TGTGCCAGCAGTGAAAACCACCCCGAGGCCCCCAGGGGGGATGAGCAGTTCTTC,CASSENHPEAPRGDEQFF
-,TRBD1,TRBV11-2,TRBJ2-7,TGTGCCAGCAGTACCGGGACAGGGTGGAACGAGCAGTACTTC,CASSTGTGWNEQYF
-,TRBD1,TRBV28,TRBJ1-2,TGTGCCAGCAGGGTACAGGGGCGAGGCTATGGCTACACCTTC,CASRVQGRGYGYTF
-,-,TRBV18,TRBJ2-7,TGTGCCAGCTCACCTCTTGAGTACGAGCAGTACTTC,CASSPLEYEQYF
-,-,TRBV13,TRBJ1-1,TGTGCCAGCAGCTTAAAGAGGGGGGCGGACACTGAAGCTTTCTTT,CASSLKRGADTEAFF
-,TRBD1,TRBV19,TRBJ1-2,TGTGCCAGTAGTATAGATGGTGGGCAGGGGGCTGACTACACCTTC,CASSIDGGQGADYTF
-,TRBD2,TRBV5-6,TRBJ2-3,TGTGCCAGCAGCCGGACGGGACTAGCGGTTAGCACAGATACGCAGTATTTT,CASSRTGLAVSTDTQYF
-,-,TRBV6-5,TRBJ2-1,TGTGCCAGCAGTTACTCAGGGGGGCCCAACAATGAGCAGTTCTTC,CASSYSGGPNNEQFF
-,-,TRBV7-9,TRBJ2-3,TGTGCCAGCAGCTCCGGACCAAAGCGCCCAGATACGCAGTATTTT,CASSSGPKRPDTQYF
-,-,TRBV4-3,TRBJ1-1,TGCGCCAGCAGCCAAGAACGGGGGGGAAACACTGAAGCTTTCTTT,CASSQERGGNTEAFF
-,-,TRBV15,TRBJ1-4,TGTGCCACCAGCACCGACGGGGGGGTGGGGACAACTAATGAAAAACTGTTTTTT,CATSTDGGVGTTNEKLFF
once,TRBD2,TRBV7-3,TRBJ2-3,TGTGCCAGCAGCTTAGCGGGGGGTGCAGATACGCAGTATTTT,CASSLAGGADTQYF
-,-,TRBV28,TRBJ2-2,TGTGCCAGCAGTTTAACAGGGAGCACCGGGGAGCTGTTTTTT,CASSLTGSTGELFF
-,-,TRBV18,TRBJ2-1,TGTGCCAGCTCACTGGGAGGGGGCAACAATGAGCAGTTCTTC,CASSLGGGNNEQFF
-,-,TRBV27,TRBJ1-2,TGTGCCAGCAGTTTTGGGCCAGGGAACTATGGCTACACCTTC,CASSFGPGNYGYTF
-,-,TRBV9,TRBJ2-3,TGTGCCAGCAGCGTAGAAGGCTTACTTAGCACAGATACGCAGTATTTT,CASSVEGLLSTDTQYF
-,-,TRBV27,TRBJ2-3,TGTGCCAACCCGGGTCTCCGGGGTGGCACAGATACGCAGTATTTT,CANPGLRGGTDTQYF
-,-,TRBV27,TRBJ2-7,TGTGCCAGCAGTTTATCACAGGACAGCGACGAGCAGTACTTC,CASSLSQDSDEQYF
-,-,TRBV5-1,TRBJ2-3,TGCGCCAGCAGCTTGGTTCTGTCAAGCACAGATACGCAGTATTTT,CASSLVLSSTDTQYF
-,TRBD2,TRBV10-3,TRBJ2-3,TGTGCTGGGGCGGGAGAATGGACAGATACGCAGTATTTT,CAGAGEWTDTQYF
-,TRBD1,TRBV7-9,TRBJ1-2,TGTGCCAGCAGCTTAGAGGGGACAGGGGTACACTATGGCTACACCTTC,CASSLEGTGVHYGYTF
-,-,TRBV11-2,TRBJ1-4,TGTGCCAGCAGCTCCCCACCTAATGAAAAACTGTTTTTT,CASSSPPNEKLFF
-,-,TRBV12-1,TRBJ2-7,TGTGCCAGCAGCCCGTCTACAGCGGAGGACTACGAGCAGTACTTC,CASSPSTAEDYEQYF
-,-,TRBV9,TRBJ1-1,TGTGCCAGCAGCGTAGGATCCCAGGACGTTAGGAACACTGAAGCTTTCTTT,CASSVGSQDVRNTEAFF
-,TRBD1,TRBV30,TRBJ2-7,TGTGCCTGGAGTGTAGCGGACAGGGCTTCCTACGAGCAGTACTTC,CAWSVADRASYEQYF
-,-,TRBV28,TRBJ1-6,TGTGCCAGCAGTCTGCGGACCGCTCCTCGCGATTCACCCCTCCACTTT,CASSLRTAPRDSPLHF
-,-,TRBV7-9,TRBJ2-7,TGTGCCAGCAGCACCCCGGGGCCACGGGGTGCCTACGAGCAGTACTTC,CASSTPGPRGAYEQYF
-,-,TRBV15,TRBJ2-5,TGTGCCACCAGCAACGTAGGGGTAGGACTATGGGAGACCCAGTACTTC,CATSNVGVGLWETQYF
-,TRBD1,TRBV6-5,TRBJ2-3,TGTGCCAGCAGTACGGACAGGGACACAGATACGCAGTATTTT,CASSTDRDTDTQYF
once,TRBD1,TRBV6-6,TRBJ1-4,TGTGCCAGCAGCCCACTTCCTGGGGACAGAGAAAAACTGTTTTTT,CASSPLPGDREKLFF
few,-,TRBV19,TRBJ1-2,TGTGCCAGTAGTATCGACAGGTCAGGATTTAACTATGGCTACACCTTC,CASSIDRSGFNYGYTF
-,-,TRBV7-8,TRBJ2-7,TGTGCCAGCAGCCCCCCCGCTTGGGAGGAGCAGTACTTC,CASSPPAWEEQYF
-,-,TRBV19,TRBJ1-6,TGTGCCAGTTCAGGGAGCTCCTATAATTCACCCCTCCACTTT,CASSGSSYNSPLHF
-,-,TRBV19,TRBJ1-1,TGTGCCAGTAGTATTCCCAGGGGAGGAACTGAAGCTTTCTTT,CASSIPRGGTEAFF
-,-,TRBV27,TRBJ2-5,TGTGCCAGCAGTCCCCAGGGGGAGACCCAGTACTTC,CASSPQGETQYF
-,-,TRBV2,TRBJ1-1,TGTGCCAGCAGTGATGGTACCAAGGCCCAATCCATGAACACTGAAGCTTTCTTT,CASSDGTKAQSMNTEAFF
-,-,TRBV5-4,TRBJ1-6,TGTGCCAGCAGCCCGGACTTGCTCGAGGGTCCCCTCCACTTT,CASSPDLLEGPLHF
-,TRBD1,TRBV2,TRBJ1-1,TGTGCCAGCAGTTTTTCGTTGGACAGGGAAGTTGACACTGAAGCTTTCTTT,CASSFSLDREVDTEAFF
-,-,TRBV7-9,TRBJ2-3,TGTGCCAGCACCTTAGGGACCACCGCAGATACGCAGTATTTT,CASTLGTTADTQYF
-,-,TRBV27,TRBJ2-7,TGTGCCAGCAGCACTACGGCGGGGCCTGGCGGCGAGCAGTACTTC,CASSTTAGPGGEQYF